The 2 T cell receptor beta chains below all came from one sample that was sequenced in a study of T-cell memory formation after mild COVID-19 (dated by TCRdb to about 2021). Preparation of the library involved 5' RACE. Sequencing used an Illumina NovaSeq 6000. TCRdb redid the processing of the public reads, applying fastp at Q25 and MiXCR, and retained in-frame beta chains. Each record represents a unique CDR3 protein, reported with the most common genes and DNA among its rows. The sample table shows 120,000 to 150,000 distinct CDR3 sequences, and 15% to 20% are seen once. The top ten hold over 2% of the sample. The sample was PBMCs or a T cell subset sorted from them (not recorded which). These TCRs come from an adult woman who had mild COVID-19 (a few samples of this study predate the infection). The sample titles of this study are shuffled in the database, so cell type and time point are left out; the donor was told from shared clones.

This clonotype was counted many times. The chain joins TRBV5-1 to TRBJ2-7, with a possible D match to TRBD1 (6 bases). CDR3 length: 14 residues. The germline CDR1 and CDR2 sequences are SGHRS and YFSETQ. The V end lost 3 bases, the J end lost 5 bases, and 15 bases lay between the germline ends. CDR3: CASSSQDRTHEQYF. The CDR3 DNA reads TGCGCCAGCAGCTCCCAAGACAGGACCCACGAGCAGTACTTC.

This clonotype has only a few counts. This chain connects TRBV2 to TRBJ2-7; 10 bases align to TRBD2. J lost 2 bases, V lost 3 bases, and 10 bases had no gene match. The CDR3 is made up of 17 amino acids. The germline CDR1 and CDR2 sequences are SNHLY and FYNNEI. This CDR3 is CASSEASGSINPYEQYF. Written as DNA, the CDR3 is TGTGCCAGCAGTGAGGCTAGCGGGAGCATAAACCCCTACGAGCAGTACTTC.